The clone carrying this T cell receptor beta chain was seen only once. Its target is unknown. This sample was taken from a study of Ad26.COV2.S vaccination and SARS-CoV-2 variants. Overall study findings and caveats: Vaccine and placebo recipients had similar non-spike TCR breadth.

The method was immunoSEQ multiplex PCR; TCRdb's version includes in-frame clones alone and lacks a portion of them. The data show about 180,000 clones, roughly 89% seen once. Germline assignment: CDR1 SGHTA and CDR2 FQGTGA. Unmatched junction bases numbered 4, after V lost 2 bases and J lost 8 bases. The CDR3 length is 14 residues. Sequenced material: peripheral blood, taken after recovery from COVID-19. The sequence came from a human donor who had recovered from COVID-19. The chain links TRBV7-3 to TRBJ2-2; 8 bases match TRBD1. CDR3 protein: CASSLAGGQGELFF. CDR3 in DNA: TGTGCCAGCAGCTTAGCAGGGGGCCAAGGGGAGCTGTTTTTT.